The T cell receptor beta chain under discussion was sequenced for a study of vaccination effects on CD4 cells after COVID-19. TCRdb keeps only in-frame clones here, not all; method: immunoSEQ multiplex PCR. The sample has 20,000 to 25,000 clones; 60% to 70% are singletons. V dropped 0 bases and J dropped 5 bases, with 13 bases sitting between them. The CDR3 length is 15 residues. Germline CDR1 and CDR2: PRHDT and FYEKMQ (reference sequence). Before any sequencing was done, the ViraFEST assay used viral peptide pools to expand antigen-specific CD4+ T cells. Cultured cells yielded isolated CD4+ T cells after roughly 11 days. In the vaccine recipients, nucleocapsid antibodies were negative and there was no prior SARS-CoV-2 infection. Supplemented with 7.5 to 10 IU/ml IL-2 and about 10 ug/ml peptides, 2 million to 2.5 million PBMC per well were kept in culture. A half-medium replacement with IL-2 medium was carried out on days 3 and 7.

This clone was recorded a few times. Its target is not known. The chain joins TRBV13 to TRBJ1-1, with D possibly TRBD1 on 5 matching bases. The TCR originated in a human donor who received a COVID-19 vaccine. This specimen was CD4+ T cells from PBMCs cultured with HCoV-NL63 spike peptides, taken before COVID-19 vaccination. The CDR3 coding sequence is TGTGCCAGCAGCTTAGGGGGGTCGGGGGTTACTGAAGCTTTCTTT. Translation gives CASSLGGSGVTEAFF.